This TCR beta chain originates from a study of identical twins. This clonotype has just a few counts. V was cut by 6 bases and J by 2 bases, with 18 bases left in between. The germline V gene encodes CDR1 SQVTM and CDR2 ANQGSEA. This CDR3 comprises 15 residues. Each CDR3 protein gets one entry after TCRdb re-called the 5' RACE reads with MiXCR. The sample has 1.5 million to 2 million distinct CDR3 sequences, less than 40% seen once. This sequence originates from a newborn girl in good health. The sequenced sample was cord blood. This sequence joins TRBV29-1 and TRBJ2-3; TRBD2 is a possible D gene (6 bases). This chain's CDR3 is CSVSSRDSFTDTQYF. The CDR3 coding sequence is TGCAGCGTGAGTTCCCGGGACTCCTTCACAGATACGCAGTATTTT.